A selection of T cell receptor beta chains follows, all from one sample in a study of cytomegalovirus exposure and HLA in healthy donors. Profiling relied on immunoSEQ multiplex PCR, and the TCRdb table lists in-frame clones only, not all of them. The sample yields over 150,000 clones, 75% to 85% seen once. Sample: PBMCs. All receptors derive from a boy younger than 18 in good health and CMV-seronegative. Both conserved end residues are part of each CDR3. D genes are given only for firm matches. Size values are once, few and many counts, or a class for expanded clones, and some rows have none.

v_call	d_call	j_call	clone_size	cdr3_nt	cdr3_aa
TRBV7-2	-	TRBJ1-5	-	TGTGCCAGCAGCTACCGGTCGGGGCAGCCCCAGCATTTT	CASSYRSGQPQHF
TRBV2	TRBD1	TRBJ1-2	-	TGTGCCAGCAGTGGAGACAGGGGTCCCAACTATGGCTACACCTTC	CASSGDRGPNYGYTF
TRBV7-8	TRBD2	TRBJ2-3	-	TGTGCCAGCAGCCCAAGTAGGTCTAGCGGAGAAACAGATACGCAGTATTTT	CASSPSRSSGETDTQYF
TRBV7-6	TRBD1	TRBJ1-6	-	TGTGCCAGCAGCCCCCAGGGGGGCTGGAATAATTCACCCCTCCACTTT	CASSPQGGWNNSPLHF
TRBV14	TRBD1	TRBJ1-2	-	TGTGCCAGCAGCTTCAGACTACAGGGGTGGGATGGCTACACCTTC	CASSFRLQGWDGYTF
TRBV7-6	-	TRBJ2-3	-	TGTGCCAGCAGCTTAGGACAGGCCACAGATACGCAGTATTTT	CASSLGQATDTQYF
TRBV6-4	-	TRBJ2-2	-	TGTGCCAGCAGTGATTCGGGAAATATGAACACCGGGGAGCTGTTTTTT	CASSDSGNMNTGELFF
TRBV7-9	TRBD1	TRBJ2-7	-	TGTGCCAGCAGCTCAAGACAGGGGGAGGAGGACGAGCAGTACTTC	CASSSRQGEEDEQYF
TRBV2	-	TRBJ2-5	-	TGTGCCAGCAGTGCGGGGATAGAGACCCAGTACTTC	CASSAGIETQYF
TRBV7-9	-	TRBJ1-5	once	TGTGCCAGCAGCTATGGCAGGGTCAATCAGCCCCAGCATTTT	CASSYGRVNQPQHF
TRBV30	-	TRBJ2-2	-	TGTGCCTGGAGTGTGACGGCGGGGACGAACACCGGGGAGCTGTTTTTT	CAWSVTAGTNTGELFF
TRBV5-8	TRBD1	TRBJ1-2	-	TGTGCCAGCAGCCCTCAATTGACAGGGATAGCCTATGGCTACACCTTC	CASSPQLTGIAYGYTF
TRBV5-5	TRBD1	TRBJ1-5	-	TGTGCCAGCAGCCAGGGACAGGGGGGCAATCAGCCCCAGCATTTT	CASSQGQGGNQPQHF
TRBV12-5	TRBD1	TRBJ2-7	-	TGTGCTAGTGGCCTAGGGGACAGGGTTGGTGTCGAGCAGTACTTC	CASGLGDRVGVEQYF
TRBV19	-	TRBJ1-2	-	TGTGCCAGTAGTTCCCGGACAGCCAGGCAGGCTTACACCTTC	CASSSRTARQAYTF
TRBV11-2	TRBD1	TRBJ1-1	-	TGTGCCAGCAGCTTAGAGGGGACAGGGGGCTTATCAAACACTGAAGCTTTCTTT	CASSLEGTGGLSNTEAFF
TRBV6-5	-	TRBJ2-7	-	TGTGCCAGCAGTTTGGTTTTGGCAGATCCCTACGAGCAGTACTTC	CASSLVLADPYEQYF
TRBV5-1	-	TRBJ1-4	-	TGCGCCAGCAGCTTGGGAGGTTCGGGACTTAATGAAAAACTGTTTTTT	CASSLGGSGLNEKLFF
TRBV14	-	TRBJ1-2	-	TGTGCCAGCAGCCGAAGCCGAGGGGGTGGTGGCTACACCTTC	CASSRSRGGGGYTF
TRBV19	-	TRBJ2-5	once	TGTGCCAGTAGTATAGGTCGGGGGGCAGAGACCCAGTACTTC	CASSIGRGAETQYF
TRBV19	-	TRBJ1-5	-	TGTGCCAGTAGAGACAGGAGCAATCAGCCCCAGCATTTT	CASRDRSNQPQHF
TRBV7-9	TRBD1	TRBJ1-1	-	TGTGCCAGCAGCCTGGGACAGTTCGACATGAACACTGAAGCTTTCTTT	CASSLGQFDMNTEAFF
TRBV27	TRBD1	TRBJ1-4	-	TGTGCCAGCAGTCGGACAGGGTTTGAAAAACTGTTTTTT	CASSRTGFEKLFF
TRBV30	TRBD1	TRBJ1-1	-	TGTGCCTGGAGTGTTTGGAACAGGGGACGGGCTGAAGCTTTCTTT	CAWSVWNRGRAEAFF
TRBV25-1	-	TRBJ1-2	-	TGTGCCAGCAGTGGGGAGTTTGCCCCGATGGGGTATGGCTACACCTTC	CASSGEFAPMGYGYTF
TRBV7-2	TRBD1	TRBJ2-7	-	TGTGCCAGCAGCTTAGTTTGGGGGGGACAGGGTTCCGAGCAGTACTTC	CASSLVWGGQGSEQYF
TRBV19	-	TRBJ1-2	once	TGTGCCAGTAGTCCTCTTAAGGGAGACGAGGGCTACACCTTC	CASSPLKGDEGYTF
TRBV5-4	-	TRBJ1-2	-	TGTGCCAGCAGCGTCAACAGGGATCGAGGCTATGGCTACACCTTC	CASSVNRDRGYGYTF
TRBV5-4	-	TRBJ1-2	-	TGTGCCAGCAGCTTTCCGGGAACCTATGGCTACACCTTC	CASSFPGTYGYTF
TRBV4-3	TRBD2	TRBJ2-3	few	TGCGCCAGCAGCCCGCCGGGACTATATTGCACAGATACGCAGTATTTT	CASSPPGLYCTDTQYF
TRBV30	TRBD2	TRBJ2-5	-	TGTGCCTGGAGTTGGGGACTAGCGGGAGGGGTTTCAGAGACCCAGTACTTC	CAWSWGLAGGVSETQYF
TRBV11-3	-	TRBJ2-1	once	TGTGCCAGCAGCCCCCAGGCGGGGAGGTACAATGAGCAGTTCTTC	CASSPQAGRYNEQFF
TRBV11-3	TRBD2	TRBJ2-1	-	TGTGCCAGCAGCTCACGTCTAGCGGGAGGGAGCGGTGAGCAGTTCTTC	CASSSRLAGGSGEQFF
TRBV7-7	TRBD2	TRBJ2-5	-	TGTGCTAGCAGCTTAGCTGGCGGGGGGGAGACCCAGTACTTC	CASSLAGGGETQYF
TRBV25-1	TRBD1	TRBJ2-7	-	TGTGCCAGCAGTGGATACAGGGGTTTCTACGAGCAGTACTTC	CASSGYRGFYEQYF
TRBV2	TRBD2	TRBJ2-5	-	TGTGCCAGCAGCCTGATGAGCGGGGGGGCGGAGACCCAGTACTTC	CASSLMSGGAETQYF
TRBV4-2	-	TRBJ1-1	-	TGTGCCAGCAGCCCAAGGGCGAGGGAGCCCGAAGCTTTCTTT	CASSPRAREPEAFF
TRBV28	TRBD1	TRBJ2-1	-	TGTGCCAGCAGTTTAGAGGACAGGGGACTTCCTCCGTTCTTC	CASSLEDRGLPPFF
TRBV19	TRBD2	TRBJ2-3	-	TGTGCCAGTAGTATGGCGAGCGGGACCGGGAATACGCAGTATTTT	CASSMASGTGNTQYF
TRBV21-1	-	TRBJ2-7	-	TGTGCCAGCAGGAAAGGAGCAACCCGAAGGGGTCTTCGGCCCCAGTACTTC	CASRKGATRRGLRPQYF
TRBV19	-	TRBJ1-2	-	TGTGCCAGTAGTATCGACAGCTTCTGGGGCTACACCTTC	CASSIDSFWGYTF
TRBV6-1	-	TRBJ1-2	-	TGTGCCAGCAGCCCGGCAGGGGATAACTATGGCTACACCTTC	CASSPAGDNYGYTF
TRBV7-3	-	TRBJ2-3	-	TGTGCCAGCGCCCGAGGCTCCAATTCTTTTGCAGATACGCAGTATTTT	CASARGSNSFADTQYF
TRBV11-2	TRBD1	TRBJ1-2	-	TGTGCCAGCAGCCCCCTACTAGGGGGACAGACCAACTATGGCTACACCTTC	CASSPLLGGQTNYGYTF
TRBV27	TRBD2	TRBJ2-1	-	TGTGCCAGCACTTCTTTAGCGGGGGTTCACTCCTACAATGAGCAGTTCTTC	CASTSLAGVHSYNEQFF
TRBV5-1	TRBD2	TRBJ2-5	few	TGCGCCAGCAGCCCTAGCGGGAACTTACGGGTCGAGACCCAGTACTTC	CASSPSGNLRVETQYF
TRBV7-2	-	TRBJ1-2	-	TGTGCCAGCAGCCTGCGGGGGGAGGGGCACCATTATGGCTACACCTTC	CASSLRGEGHHYGYTF
TRBV19	TRBD1	TRBJ1-3	-	TGTGCCAGTAGTCCCCTAAAGGACAGGCCGATCTCTGGAAACACCATATATTTT	CASSPLKDRPISGNTIYF
TRBV4-1	TRBD1	TRBJ1-1	once	TGCGCCAGCAGCCAAGAGAGGGACAGGAGAATGAACACTGAAGCTTTCTTT	CASSQERDRRMNTEAFF
TRBV7-9	-	TRBJ2-1	-	TGTGCCAGCAGGGGGCAGGGTACTGAGCAGTTCTTC	CASRGQGTEQFF
TRBV29-1	-	TRBJ2-1	-	TGCAGCGTTGACCAAACAGGCGGTGGCAATGAGCAGTTCTTC	CSVDQTGGGNEQFF